This T cell receptor beta chain stems from a study of blood T cells in healthy people across ages (dated by TCRdb to between 2014 and 2016). For the study in its entirety: Template switching captured roughly one uniquely barcoded TCR beta cDNA molecule per two T cells in model experiments. The study measured age-related changes in TCR beta repertoire diversity using deep sequencing normalized with unique cDNA molecular identifiers. The donors were split into four age groups: young (average 16 years), middle-aged (around 40), aged (more than 55) and long-lived (approximately 89). To avoid experimental bias, donors of different ages were spread randomly across the sequencing lanes. The study analyzed two additional independent replicas of 1 million unique cDNA reads from the same blood draw for two donors, one aged 18 to 30 and one aged 80 or older. Study-level results and caveats: Because the CMV infection status of the donors was unknown, age-related changes in expanded clonotypes may potentially have been confounded. Observed TCR beta diversity per million T cells fell roughly linearly with age, and a significant reduction was already apparent by age roughly 40. Total diversity estimates from one million sequenced T cells were considered lower bounds and underestimates. Compared with the aged group, more naive CD4+ T cells, fewer expanded clones and increased TCR diversity were shown by the long-lived group, suggesting age selection. Because profiling used bulk unsorted PBMCs, naive and antigen-experienced compartments could not be compared conclusively. Observed TCR beta diversity correlated strongly with the percentage of naive T cells measured by flow cytometry.

Libraries were built with 5' RACE. The sequencing machine was an Illumina HiSeq 2500. A second PCR of about 7 to 12 cycles was run with a J-beta primer mix and a sample-barcoded 5' primer. A template-switch 5' adaptor carrying 12 random nucleotides introduced a unique molecular identifier onto each TCR beta cDNA molecule. At least 2.5 million CDR3-containing paired-end reads were obtained from each sample. First-strand cDNA was synthesized from all RNA with the Mint cDNA synthesis kit, primed by a TRBC-specific oligonucleotide. Following uracil-DNA glycosylase treatment, a first 18-cycle PCR with universal primers M1SS and BC2_uni_R was performed on all cDNA. Regarding the original processing steps: For normalization, 1 million high-quality reads were randomly selected from each sample, with every read carrying a distinct molecular identifier. Instead of being binned into consensus sequences, reads that shared molecular identifiers were thrown out. MiTCR, run with a Q25 quality threshold and the strictest error-elimination algorithm, handled CDR3 identification, clonotype clustering and error correction. A nonparametric unseen species model with Euler transformation was used to estimate lower-bound total TCR beta diversity. TCRdb's own reprocessing of the public reads used fastp at Q25 and MiXCR and kept productive beta chains. CDR3 protein duplicates are merged, each entry listing the most common genes and DNA. Clone size and V and J calls follow TCRdb, not the original study. This sample gives more than 1.4 million distinct CDR3 sequences in total; 40% to 50% of them show up just once. The top ten hold 7.9% of the sample.

Systemically healthy Caucasian individuals from Russia, 35 to 40 in total and aged about 6 to 100 years, were included as donors. Each donor gave approximately 9.3 milliliters of peripheral blood, collected into EDTA-treated Vacutainer tubes. PBMCs were isolated by Ficoll-Paque density-gradient centrifugation, with at least 7 million obtained per sample. Trizol reagent was used to extract total RNA from the PBMCs, yielding at least 5.5 micrograms per sample. For every donor, an aliquot of PBMCs went through flow cytometry to measure the percentages of naive CD45RAhigh/CD27high T cells. From cysteine to phenylalanine, the CDR3 is 15 amino acids long. Of all the DNA, just the CDR3 is kept, 45 bases in frame from base 1. The V and J ends are trimmed by 1 base and 5 bases, leaving 14 bases between them. The germline V gene specifies SGHTA as CDR1 and FQGNSA as CDR2. A note on this clonotype: What antigen it recognizes has not been identified. It has no much larger one-base neighbor in the sample; base qualities were not kept.

The sequence came from a woman younger than 35 in good health. Sequencing was performed on blood. The chain joins TRBV7-2 to TRBJ1-2; TRBD1 might be the D gene, on 6 matching bases. The DNA sequence reads TGTGCCAGCAGCTTAGGGGCAGGGGCTTGGTATGGCTACACCTTC. Protein translation: CASSLGAGAWYGYTF.